Listed here are 2 T cell receptor beta chains from one sample, sequenced in a study of radiotherapy plus CTLA-4 blockade in lung cancer. Sequencing was performed with immunoSEQ multiplex PCR; in TCRdb, only in-frame clones are kept and a portion is missing. The sample holds tens of thousands of clones, around 79% seen once. This sample comprised peripheral blood, obtained from a patient treated with radiotherapy plus ipilimumab. The source of these receptors is a human donor with non-small cell lung cancer whose response to radiotherapy plus ipilimumab could not be evaluated.

V and J are TRBV9 and TRBJ2-1; 7 nucleotides match TRBD2. V lost 1 base, J lost 4 bases, and 8 bases stayed unmatched. From germline, CDR1 is SGDLS and CDR2 YYNGEE. The length of the CDR3 is 16 residues. CDR3 loop: CASSVMVAGVYNEQFF. The DNA of the CDR3 is TGTGCCAGCAGCGTAATGGTGGCGGGGGTATACAATGAGCAGTTCTTC. The complete variable domain, with remaining parts taken from reference TRBV9 and TRBJ2-1, reads DSGVTQTPKHLITATGQRVTLRCSPRSGDLSVYWYQQSLDQGLQFLIQYYNGEERAKGNILERFSAQQFPDLHSELNLSSLELGDSALYFCASSVMVAGVYNEQFFGPGTRLTVL.

This clone was picked up a small number of times. The chain is built from TRBV28 and TRBJ1-1; 7 bases are a match to TRBD1. Per the germline V gene, CDR1 is MDHEN and CDR2 is SYDVKM. The CDR3 consists of 15 residues. The V and J ends lost 4 bases and 4 bases, in that order; junction bases with no gene match: 9. CDR3 bases: TGTGCCAGCAGTTCGACAGGGACGTTTTTCACTGAAGCTTTCTTT. Residues: CASSSTGTFFTEAFF.